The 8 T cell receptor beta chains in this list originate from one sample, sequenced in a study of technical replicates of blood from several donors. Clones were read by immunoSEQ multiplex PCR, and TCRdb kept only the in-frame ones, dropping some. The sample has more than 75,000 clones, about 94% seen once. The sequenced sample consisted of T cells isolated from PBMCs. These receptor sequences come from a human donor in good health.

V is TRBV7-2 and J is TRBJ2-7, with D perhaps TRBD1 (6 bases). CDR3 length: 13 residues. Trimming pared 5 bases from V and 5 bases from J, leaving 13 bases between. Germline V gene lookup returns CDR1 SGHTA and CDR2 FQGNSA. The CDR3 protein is CASSPGGGNEQYF. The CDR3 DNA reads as TGTGCCAGCAGCCCCGGTGGGGGCAACGAGCAGTACTTC.

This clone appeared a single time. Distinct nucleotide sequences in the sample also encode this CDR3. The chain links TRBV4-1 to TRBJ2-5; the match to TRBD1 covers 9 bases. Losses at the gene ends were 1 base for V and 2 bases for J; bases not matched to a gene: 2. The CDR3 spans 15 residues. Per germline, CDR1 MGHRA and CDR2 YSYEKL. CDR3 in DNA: TGCGCCAGCAGCCAAGGGGACAGGGATCAAGAGACCCAGTACTTC. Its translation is CASSQGDRDQETQYF.

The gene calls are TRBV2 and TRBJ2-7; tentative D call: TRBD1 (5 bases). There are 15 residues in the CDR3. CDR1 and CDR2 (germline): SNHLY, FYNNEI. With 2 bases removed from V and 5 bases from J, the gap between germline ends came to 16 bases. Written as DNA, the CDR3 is TGTGCCAGCAGTGAACGGTCAGGGTTGACTCACGAGCAGTACTTC. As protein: CASSERSGLTHEQYF.

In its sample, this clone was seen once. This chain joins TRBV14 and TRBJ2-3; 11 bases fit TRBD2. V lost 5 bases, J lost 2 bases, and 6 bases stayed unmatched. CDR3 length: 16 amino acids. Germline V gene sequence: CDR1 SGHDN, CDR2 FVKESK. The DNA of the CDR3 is TGTGCCAGCAGCTTACGACTAGCGGGATCCACAGATACGCAGTATTTT. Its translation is CASSLRLAGSTDTQYF.

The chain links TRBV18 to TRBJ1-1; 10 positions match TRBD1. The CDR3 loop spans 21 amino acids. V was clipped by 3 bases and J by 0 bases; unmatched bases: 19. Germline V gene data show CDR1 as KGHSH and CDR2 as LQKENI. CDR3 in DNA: TGTGCCAGCTCACCGAAGGGACAGGGGCCGCTCACCAACCTCATGAACACTGAAGCTTTCTTT. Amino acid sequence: CASSPKGQGPLTNLMNTEAFF.

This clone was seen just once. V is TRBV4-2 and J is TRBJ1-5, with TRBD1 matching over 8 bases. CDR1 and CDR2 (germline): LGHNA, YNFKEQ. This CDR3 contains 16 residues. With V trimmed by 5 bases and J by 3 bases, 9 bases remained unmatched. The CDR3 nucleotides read TGTGCCAGCAGCAAGTCGGCGGACAGGGACAATCAGCCCCAGCATTTT. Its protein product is CASSKSADRDNQPQHF.

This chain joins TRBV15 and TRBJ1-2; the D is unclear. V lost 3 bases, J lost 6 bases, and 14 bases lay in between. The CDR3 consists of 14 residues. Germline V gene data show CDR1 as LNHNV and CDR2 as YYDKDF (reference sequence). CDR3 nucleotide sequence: TGTGCCACCAGCAGGGGGAGACTAAGGGATGGCTACACCTTC. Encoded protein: CATSRGRLRDGYTF.

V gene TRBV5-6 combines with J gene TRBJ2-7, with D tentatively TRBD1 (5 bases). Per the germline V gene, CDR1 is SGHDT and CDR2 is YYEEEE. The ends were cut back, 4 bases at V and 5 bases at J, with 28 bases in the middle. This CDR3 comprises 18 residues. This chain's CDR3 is CASSPYSFASGNSHEQYF. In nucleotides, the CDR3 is TGTGCCAGCAGCCCTTACAGCTTTGCGTCAGGGAATTCCCACGAGCAGTACTTC.